The subject of this entry is one T cell receptor (beta chain). The antigen is not known. The CDR3 consists of 14 residues. V lost 4 bases and J lost 1, with 8 bases in between. CDR1 is SSHAT and CDR2 is FNYEAQ in the germline V gene (reference sequence). Library preparation (for TCRbeta) was performed with unique molecular identifiers. TCRdb analysed the PCR reads with MiXCR anew, one entry per CDR3 protein. The table lists about 120,000 distinct CDR3 sequences, 20% to 25% of them singletons, with under 12% in the top ten. The data are from a study of T-cell reconstitution after alpha-beta-depleted transplantation in children. Study outcomes and limitations: Elevated TCRbeta diversity at day 60 was traced, in some patients, to surviving recipient T cells and thymic progenitors. Several hundred rapidly expanded clones from non-depleted graft cells reportedly supplied alpha-beta T cells about two months post-transplant. One year post-transplant, T-cell counts and diversity were largely derived from T cells produced anew.

The rearrangement joins TRBV7-7 to TRBJ1-5; D ambiguous. This sequence originates from a male patient aged 2 to 10 who had a stem cell transplant for chronic granulomatous disease, so the T cells may come from the graft donor. The material sequenced was PBMCs, mostly from graft donor cells, taken 180 days after TCRalphabeta/CD19-depleted stem cell transplant. The CDR3 bases are TGTGCCAGCAGCTCCCGCAACAGCAATCAGCCCCAGCATTTT. Protein sequence: CASSSRNSNQPQHF. Combining the CDR3 with reference TRBV7-7 and TRBJ1-5 gives the whole variable domain GAGVSQSPRYKVTKRGQDVTLRCDPISSHATLYWYQQALGQGPEFLTYFNYEAQPDKSGLPSDRFSAERPEGSISTLTIQRTEQRDSAMYRCASSSRNSNQPQHFGDGTRLSIL.